These 26 T cell receptor beta chains were sequenced from one sample in a study of human T cells and chemical hapten exposure (dated by TCRdb to the early 2020s). The library was built by means of RACE. TCRdb records NextSeq 500 as the sequencer. Using fastp at Q25 and MiXCR, TCRdb reprocessed the public reads and kept productive beta chains. Each CDR3 protein appears once, grouped with its most common genes and DNA. The sample table holds about 28,000 distinct CDR3 sequences, of which 7.4% were seen once. The ten largest clones take up approximately 9.8% of the sample. The time point label, read with the paper, signifies: healthy volunteer bleed at 2 weeks. Total RNA was extracted from unfractionated whole blood collected in Tempus Blood RNA tubes. Sequenced sample: whole blood. These receptors were taken from a human donor in good health. Some clones in this sample may be carry-over from other donors' samples.

This clonotype has a count of ten or more. The J gene is TRBJ2-5, the V gene TRBV18; D unresolved. Looked up from germline, CDR1 is KGHSH and CDR2 is LQKENI. V dropped 3 bases and J dropped 1 base, with 6 bases sitting between them. This CDR3 region has 13 residues. Here the CDR3 reads CASSPGPQETQYF. The CDR3 nucleotides read TGTGCCAGCTCACCCGGTCCCCAAGAGACCCAGTACTTC.

J is TRBJ2-1 and V is TRBV5-1; TRBD2 aligns across 8 bases. Looked up from germline, CDR1 is SGHRS and CDR2 is YFSETQ. V shed 4 bases and J 0 bases; nucleotides not matched to a gene: 3. The CDR3 runs to 15 residues. CDR3 region: CASSRSGSSYNEQFF. CDR3 nucleotides: TGCGCCAGCAGCCGAAGCGGGAGCTCCTACAATGAGCAGTTCTTC.

In its sample, this clonotype was seen a few times. The chain combines TRBV10-3 with TRBJ2-7, with a weak D call TRBD2 (6 bases). The germline V and J ends were trimmed by 6 bases and 7 bases, with 13 bases remaining between them. Germline CDR1 is ENHRY and CDR2 is SYGVKD. This CDR3 is 12 amino acids long. The CDR3 DNA reads TGTGCCATCAGCACGAGCGGGCGGGAGCAGTACTTC. It yields the protein CAISTSGREQYF.

In its sample, this clonotype was seen many times. The V and J genes are TRBV6-1 and TRBJ1-1, with 8 positions matching TRBD1. The CDR3 runs 12 residues. CDR1 is MNHNS, CDR2 SASEGT, per germline. The junction had 11 bases not matched to a gene; V was cut back by 8 bases and J by 12 bases. CDR3 in amino acids: CASGGQAHASFF. The CDR3 DNA is TGTGCCAGCGGGGGACAGGCGCATGCTTCTTTCTTT.

This clonotype came up many times. The CDR3 DNA is TGTGCCATCAAAGTGGGACAGGTAAACACTGAAGCTTTCTTT. The encoded protein is CAIKVGQVNTEAFF. This chain links TRBV10-3 with TRBJ1-1; the match to TRBD1 covers 8 bases. Germline V gene lookup returns CDR1 ENHRY and CDR2 SYGVKD. V shed 7 bases and J 2 bases; nucleotides not matched to a gene: 6. CDR3 size: 14 residues.

This clonotype was seen at least ten times. This sequence joins TRBV5-6 and TRBJ2-5; D remains ambiguous. V lost 4 bases and J lost 5, with 12 bases in between. Germline CDR1 SGHDT, CDR2 YYEEEE. The CDR3 contains 13 residues. The CDR3 nucleotides are TGTGCCAGCAGCCTGCGGAATGGGGAGACCCAGTACTTC. Protein sequence: CASSLRNGETQYF.

This clonotype was picked up a small number of times. CDR3 loop: CASNKQQGTEAFF. The CDR3 DNA reads as TGTGCCAGCAACAAACAGCAGGGCACTGAAGCTTTCTTT. The chain couples TRBV5-6 to TRBJ1-1; TRBD1 is a possible D gene (5 bases). In germline, CDR1 is SGHDT, CDR2 YYEEEE. V was clipped by 6 bases and J by 4 bases, with 13 bases between them. This CDR3 has 13 residues.

About this clonotype itself: Given a much more abundant clone one base away, this may be a read error. The chain has TRBV5-1 and TRBJ2-7; a possible D gene is TRBD1 (6 bases). Germline V gene sequence: CDR1 SGHRS, CDR2 YFSETQ. The CDR3 consists of 14 residues. With 0 bases removed from V and 5 bases from J, the gap between germline ends came to 12 bases. Here the CDR3 DNA reads TGCGCCAGCAGCTTGGCGTCCAGGGGCCACGAGCAGTACTTC. Translation: CASSLASRGHEQYF.

The chain carries TRBV18 and TRBJ1-5; possibly TRBD1 for D (5 bases). Germline values: CDR1 KGHSH, CDR2 LQKENI. V was pared by 4 bases and J by 3 bases, with 10 bases between. CDR3 length: 14 amino acids. CDR3 sequence reads: CASSRGPNNQPQHF. CDR3 DNA: TGTGCCAGCTCACGGGGACCCAACAATCAGCCCCAGCATTTT.

The chain combines TRBV5-1 with TRBJ2-7, with 7 bases matching TRBD2. Unmatched junction bases numbered 14, after V lost 0 bases and J lost 5 bases. This CDR3 region has 17 residues. The germline CDR1 and CDR2 sequences are SGHRS and YFSETQ. CDR3 nucleotides: TGCGCCAGCAGCTTGGGCCCTAGCGGAACGAGGGTCGACGAGCAGTACTTC. This gives the protein CASSLGPSGTRVDEQYF.

This rearrangement joins TRBV9 to TRBJ2-4; 15 nucleotides line up with TRBD2. The CDR3 spans 17 residues. Germline assignment: CDR1 SGDLS and CDR2 YYNGEE. J lost 6 bases, V lost 0 bases, and 4 bases had no gene match. CDR3 nucleotide sequence: TGTGCCAGCAGCGTAGCTACGGGACTAGCGGGAGGAAACATTCAGTACTTC. Encoded protein: CASSVATGLAGGNIQYF.

On this clonotype: With a much larger clone just one base away, this may be a read error. The V and J genes are TRBV5-6 and TRBJ1-2; no clear D. The CDR3 is 14 amino acids. CDR1 SGHDT and CDR2 YYEEEE come from the germline V gene. The CDR3 protein is CASSPPTFLYGDTF. The DNA for the CDR3 is TGTGCCAGCAGTCCCCCCACATTTCTATATGGCGACACCTTC.

This clonotype was seen many times. This chain uses TRBV2 with TRBJ2-3; maybe TRBD2 (6 bases). Trimming stripped 7 bases from V and 1 base from J, with 12 bases between. The CDR3 runs to 14 residues. The germline V gene encodes CDR1 SNHLY and CDR2 FYNNEI. The DNA for the CDR3 is TGTGCCAGCAAGCCGGGACTGGGCACAGATACGCAGTATTTT. Protein product: CASKPGLGTDTQYF.

This clonotype was detected many times. The rearrangement links TRBV5-6 to TRBJ1-4; D might be TRBD1 (6 bases). Germline values: CDR1 SGHDT, CDR2 YYEEEE. The CDR3 sequence is 14 residues long. Trimming removed 4 bases from V and 8 bases from J, with 15 bases in between. CDR3: CASSRGQRGEKLFF. The CDR3 nucleotides are TGTGCCAGCAGCAGGGGACAAAGAGGGGAAAAACTGTTTTTT.

This clonotype appeared a few times. The rearrangement joins TRBV7-2 to TRBJ2-3, with 7 bases aligning to TRBD2. This CDR3 region has 14 residues. V was clipped by 7 bases and J by 4 bases; unmatched bases: 8. CDR1 is SGHTA and CDR2 is FQGNSA in the germline V gene. CDR3 sequence (DNA): TGTGCCAGCACCCCCGGGAGGTCTGCAGATACGCAGTATTTT. Translated, it gives CASTPGRSADTQYF.

This clonotype was recorded many times. The V call is TRBV10-3, the J call TRBJ2-3; unclear D gene. CDR3 size: 14 residues. The V gene's germline CDR1 is ENHRY and CDR2 SYGVKD. Trimming removed 4 bases from V and 2 bases from J, with 10 bases in between. The CDR3 region has the DNA TGTGCCATCAGTGTTAACGGAGACACAGATACGCAGTATTTT. Encoded protein: CAISVNGDTDTQYF.

In its sample, this clonotype was seen many times. The V and J genes are TRBV5-5 and TRBJ1-2; 10 nucleotides match TRBD1. After removal of 0 bases from V and 6 bases from J, the junction contained 8 bases not matched to a gene. CDR3 length equals 16 residues. Germline V CDR1 and CDR2: SGHKS, YYEKEE (reference sequence). The chain's CDR3 is CASSLVDRDRGNGYTF. The CDR3 region has the DNA TGTGCCAGCAGCTTGGTAGATCGGGACAGGGGTAATGGCTACACCTTC.

At least ten counts were recorded for this clonotype. This chain joins TRBV21-1 and TRBJ2-2; TRBD2 is the table's D call and was not checked against the DNA. TRBV21-1 is a recognized pseudogene. The CDR3 contains 18 residues. The CDR3 loop is CASSKAEGWPIDTGELFF. CDR3 coding DNA: TGTGCCAGCAGCAAAGCTGAGGGATGGCCAATCGACACCGGGGAGCTGTTTTTT.

This chain joins TRBV30 and TRBJ1-3; D is undetermined. The V and J ends lost 3 bases and 2 bases respectively, with 8 bases between them. This CDR3 is built from 13 residues. Germline CDR1 reads GTSNPN; CDR2 reads SVGIG (reference sequence). CDR3 in DNA: TGTGCCTGGAGACCGAAAGCTGGAAACACCATATATTTT. Translation: CAWRPKAGNTIYF. Together with reference TRBV30 and TRBJ1-3, the CDR3 gives the full variable domain: SQTIHQWPATLVQPVGSPLSLECTVEGTSNPNLYWYRQAAGRGLQLLFYSVGIGQISSEVPQNLSASRPQDRQFILSSKKLLLSDSGFYLCAWRPKAGNTIYFGEGSWLTVV.

This chain uses TRBV7-9 with TRBJ2-3, with TRBD1 matching over 7 bases. J lost 3 bases, V lost 1 base, and 4 bases had no gene match. The CDR3 contains 15 residues. The V gene's germline CDR1 is SEHNR and CDR2 FQNEAQ (reference sequence). CDR3 sequence reads: CASSLGLQGTDTQYF. CDR3 coding DNA: TGTGCCAGCAGCTTAGGGCTACAGGGGACAGATACGCAGTATTTT.

This clonotype was seen at least ten times. This rearrangement joins TRBV28 to TRBJ2-7, with TRBD2 identical over 13 bases. The germline gives CDR1 MDHEN, CDR2 SYDVKM. The CDR3 extends over 15 amino acids. V shed 2 bases, J shed 6 bases, and the junction held 4 bases outside the gene matches. Here the CDR3 DNA reads TGTGCCAGCAGTTTAGGACTAGCGGGAGTAACCGAGCAGTACTTC. Translated, it gives CASSLGLAGVTEQYF.

This clonotype turned up a few times. This sequence joins TRBV2 and TRBJ2-1, with 13 bases fitting TRBD2. Germline loops: CDR1 SNHLY, CDR2 FYNNEI. This CDR3 contains 17 residues. V gave up 1 base and J gave up 8 bases; unmatched junction bases: 8. The CDR3 DNA is TGTGCCAGCAGTGAAGGGAGCGGGACTAGCGGGATGGATGAGCAGTTCTTC. This codes for CASSEGSGTSGMDEQFF.

This chain uses TRBV5-6 with TRBJ2-3; D is perhaps TRBD1 or TRBD2 (5 bases each). V was cut by 3 bases and J by 4 bases, with 18 bases left in between. CDR1 is SGHDT and CDR2 is YYEEEE in the germline V gene. CDR3 size: 16 residues. The CDR3 nucleotides are TGTGCCAGCAGCTCCCGGGACCGACGTGGCTCAGATACGCAGTATTTT. Translated, it gives CASSSRDRRGSDTQYF.

For this clonotype: A much more abundant neighbour one base away suggests this may be a read error. The V and J genes are TRBV4-1 and TRBJ1-2; D is unclear. The CDR3 is made up of 15 amino acids. CDR1 and CDR2 (germline): MGHRA, YSYEKL. CDR3 region: CASSQDHGERYGYNF. Written as DNA, the CDR3 is TGCGCCAGCAGCCAAGATCATGGGGAGCGCTATGGCTACAACTTC.

The V call is TRBV5-1, the J call TRBJ1-2, with D unresolved. This CDR3 is built from 15 residues. The germline CDR1 and CDR2 sequences are SGHRS and YFSETQ. V lost 2 bases and J 0 bases, leaving 11 bases between the germline ends. CDR3 sequence (DNA): TGCGCCAGCAGCTTTTCCCATCAGCCTAACTATGGCTACACCTTC. The encoded protein is CASSFSHQPNYGYTF.

This clonotype was seen a few times. The chain carries TRBV20-1 and TRBJ2-1; the D is unclear. Trimming removed 3 bases at V and 8 bases at J, with 5 bases between. This CDR3 comprises 10 residues. Germline CDR1 reads DFQATT; CDR2 reads SNEGSKA (reference sequence). CDR3 sequence: CSARYDEQFF. The CDR3 coding sequence is TGCAGTGCTAGGTACGATGAGCAGTTCTTC.